The TCR beta chain under discussion was sequenced for a study of blood T cell repertoires in COVID-19. Sequenced by immunoSEQ multiplex PCR; TCRdb stores in-frame clones only, minus some. The data contain a few hundred thousand clones, approximately 93% of them singletons. This clone was detected a few times. J lost 1 base, V lost 2 bases, and 3 bases had no gene match. The CDR3 runs to 16 residues. CDR1 and CDR2 from the germline V gene are MNHNS and SASEGT. This TCR derives from a woman in her thirties or forties who had been exposed to COVID-19. This chain connects TRBV6-1 to TRBJ1-5, with TRBD1 matching over 9 bases. Sequencing used PBMCs or T cells enriched from blood (not recorded which). The CDR3 bases are TGTGCCAGCAGTGAATTGGGGACAGGGAGCAATCAGCCCCAGCATTTT. Translating it yields CASSELGTGSNQPQHF.